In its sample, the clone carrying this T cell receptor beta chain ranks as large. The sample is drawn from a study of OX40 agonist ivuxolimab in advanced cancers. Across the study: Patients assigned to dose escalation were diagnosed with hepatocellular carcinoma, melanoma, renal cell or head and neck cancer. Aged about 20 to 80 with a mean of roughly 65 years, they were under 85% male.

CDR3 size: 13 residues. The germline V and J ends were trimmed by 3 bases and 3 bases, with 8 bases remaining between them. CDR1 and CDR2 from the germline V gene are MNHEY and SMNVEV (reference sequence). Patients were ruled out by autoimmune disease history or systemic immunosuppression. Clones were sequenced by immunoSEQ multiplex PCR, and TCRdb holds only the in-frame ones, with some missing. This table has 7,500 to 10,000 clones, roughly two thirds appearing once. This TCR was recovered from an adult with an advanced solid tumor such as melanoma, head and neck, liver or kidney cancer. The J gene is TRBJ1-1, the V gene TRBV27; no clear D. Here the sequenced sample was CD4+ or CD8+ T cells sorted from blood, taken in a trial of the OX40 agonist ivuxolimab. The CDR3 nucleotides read TGTGCCAGCAGTTTGGAACAGCACACTGAAGCTTTCTTT. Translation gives CASSLEQHTEAFF.